A selection of T cell receptor beta chains follows, all from one sample in a study of shared clonotypes between healthy human individuals. Some clones are missing from TCRdb's copy, which holds only in-frame ones; the method was immunoSEQ multiplex PCR. Among some 680,000 clones listed, less than 80% were seen once. Sequencing used memory CD4+ T cells sorted from blood. These TCRs come from a woman in her twenties or thirties in good health. Each CDR3 is given with its conserved first and last residue. A D gene is named only where the DNA matches it firmly. Size is stated for part of the rows, as once, few or many counts, or as a class when the clone is expanded.

d_call | clone_size | j_call | v_call | cdr3_nt | cdr3_aa
. | . | TRBJ1-1 | TRBV6-6 | TGTGCCAGCAGTTACTCAGTGGGGCGCGGTGAGACTGAAGCTTTCTTT | CASSYSVGRGETEAFF
TRBD1 | . | TRBJ1-2 | TRBV28 | TGTGCCAGCAGCACCACGACAGGGGGGGATGGCTACACCTTC | CASSTTTGGDGYTF
TRBD1 | many | TRBJ2-7 | TRBV25-1 | TGTGCCAGCAGTGACGACAGGGTCCACGAGCAGTACTTC | CASSDDRVHEQYF
. | few | TRBJ1-4 | TRBV30 | TGTGCCCACGGGGGGAGAAATAATGAAAAACTGTTTTTT | CAHGGRNNEKLFF
. | . | TRBJ2-7 | TRBV6-5 | TGTGCCAGCAGTTACTCGCCCGGAAGAACCTACGAGCAGTACTTC | CASSYSPGRTYEQYF
TRBD1 | . | TRBJ2-3 | TRBV29-1 | TGCAGCGTAGCGATGGGACAGGGTTCGGATACGCAGTATTTT | CSVAMGQGSDTQYF
. | . | TRBJ1-1 | TRBV19 | TGTGCCAGTAGTGAAGGGGGGTGGAACACTGAAGCTTTCTTT | CASSEGGWNTEAFF
. | . | TRBJ2-7 | TRBV5-1 | TGCGCCAGCAGCTTGGTTGGGGAATACGAGCAGTACTTC | CASSLVGEYEQYF
. | . | TRBJ1-5 | TRBV19 | TGTGCCAGTAGTATGACCGGGAGCAATCAGCCCCAGCATTTT | CASSMTGSNQPQHF
. | few | TRBJ1-5 | TRBV27 | TGTGCCAGCAGTTTAAGTAGAGTAGGTAATCAGCCCCAGCATTTT | CASSLSRVGNQPQHF
. | . | TRBJ2-1 | TRBV30 | TGTGCCTGGAGTGTCACGGCGGCTTCCTACAATGAGCAGTTCTTC | CAWSVTAASYNEQFF
. | . | TRBJ2-7 | TRBV5-6 | TGTGCCAGCAGCCGAGTTCCGGACACGGCATACGAGCAGTACTTC | CASSRVPDTAYEQYF
TRBD2 | . | TRBJ2-5 | TRBV30 | TGTGCCTGCGCGGGAGGGGTTAATGAGGAGCAGTACTTC | CACAGGVNEEQYF
TRBD2 | . | TRBJ2-3 | TRBV5-6 | TGTGCCAGCAGCCTACTAGCGGTTAGCACAGATACGCAGTATTTT | CASSLLAVSTDTQYF
TRBD1 | . | TRBJ2-3 | TRBV19 | TGTGCCAGTGGGTTAGGACAGGTGTCTGATACGCAGTATTTT | CASGLGQVSDTQYF
. | . | TRBJ2-5 | TRBV6-5 | TGTGCCAGCAGTTACTCCCGGTACGGACTACAAGAGACCCAGTACTTC | CASSYSRYGLQETQYF
. | . | TRBJ2-7 | TRBV30 | TGTGCCTGGACGGATCGGAGCTCCTACGAGCAGTACTTC | CAWTDRSSYEQYF
. | . | TRBJ2-7 | TRBV11-2 | TGTGCCAGCAGCTTAGGACTTGGGGCCTACGAGCAGTACTTC | CASSLGLGAYEQYF
. | once | TRBJ1-5 | TRBV6-1 | TGTGCCAGCAGTCCCTGGGACACCGGGGACCAGCCCCAGCATTTT | CASSPWDTGDQPQHF
. | . | TRBJ1-5 | TRBV6-1 | TGTGCCAGCAGTGACAACAGAGCCAGCAATCAGCCCCAGCATTTT | CASSDNRASNQPQHF
. | . | TRBJ1-4 | TRBV4-1 | TGCGCCAGCAGCCAACCGGTCTCCCGGGAAAAACTGTTTTTT | CASSQPVSREKLFF
. | once | TRBJ1-5 | TRBV2 | TGTGCCAGCAGTGAAGAGGCCGACCAGCCCCAGCATTTT | CASSEEADQPQHF
. | once | TRBJ1-4 | TRBV28 | TGTGCCAGCAGTTCCTGGAATGAAAAACTGTTTTTT | CASSSWNEKLFF
TRBD2 | . | TRBJ2-1 | TRBV7-2 | TGTGCCAGCAGCTTAGCCGGACTAGCGCCTTCCTACAATGAGCAGTTCTTC | CASSLAGLAPSYNEQFF
. | . | TRBJ1-1 | TRBV10-1 | TGCGCCAGCAGAGAGATAAAGGGGAAACAGGGGAACACTGAAGCTTTCTTT | CASREIKGKQGNTEAFF
. | . | TRBJ1-3 | TRBV11-2 | TGTGCCAGCAGCTTAGATCGTGAAAACACCATATATTTT | CASSLDRENTIYF
. | . | TRBJ1-1 | TRBV10-1 | TGCGCCAGTTCGACGGGGATGAACACTGAAGCTTTCTTT | CASSTGMNTEAFF
. | few | TRBJ2-1 | TRBV7-6 | TGTGCCAGCAGCTTAGACCGGGAATGGGAGCAGTTCTTC | CASSLDREWEQFF
TRBD2 | . | TRBJ2-2 | TRBV5-1 | TGCGCCAGCAGCTCTCCTACCGGGACTAGCGGGAGTTTTTACACCGGGGAGCTGTTTTTT | CASSSPTGTSGSFYTGELFF
. | . | TRBJ1-2 | TRBV10-2 | TGCGCCAGCAGTGAGTCGCTGGGCGAGGCCCACTTC | CASSESLGEAHF